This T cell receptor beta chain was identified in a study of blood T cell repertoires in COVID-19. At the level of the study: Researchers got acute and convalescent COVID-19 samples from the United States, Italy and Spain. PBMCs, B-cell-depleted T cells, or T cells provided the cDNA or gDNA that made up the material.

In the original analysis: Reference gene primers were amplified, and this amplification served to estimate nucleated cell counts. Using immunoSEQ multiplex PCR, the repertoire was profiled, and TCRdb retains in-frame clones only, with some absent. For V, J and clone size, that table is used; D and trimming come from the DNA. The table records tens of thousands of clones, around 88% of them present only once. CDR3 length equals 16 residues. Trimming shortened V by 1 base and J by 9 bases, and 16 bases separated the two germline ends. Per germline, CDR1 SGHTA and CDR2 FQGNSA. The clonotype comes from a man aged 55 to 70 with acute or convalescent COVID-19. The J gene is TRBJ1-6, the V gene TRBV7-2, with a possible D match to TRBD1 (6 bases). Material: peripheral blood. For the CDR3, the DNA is TGTGCCAGCAGCTTAGAGGGAGACAGGTCTCGTTCACCCCTCCACTTT. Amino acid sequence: CASSLEGDRSRSPLHF.